Listed below are T cell receptor beta chains from one sample, sequenced in a study of blood T cell repertoires in COVID-19. Some clones are missing from TCRdb's copy, which holds only in-frame ones; the method was immunoSEQ multiplex PCR. The table shows 330,000 or so clones, with more than 75% occurring only once. Sample: PBMCs or T cells enriched from blood (not recorded which). These receptors originate from a man aged 40-49 years in a cohort exposed to, infected with or recovered from COVID-19 (not recorded which). Each CDR3 is given with its conserved first and last residue. A D gene is named only where the DNA matches it firmly. Clone size is stated in some rows and not others, as once, few, many or a class when expanded.

v_gene,j_gene,d_gene,abundance,CDR3aa,CDR3nt
TRBV7-2,TRBJ2-7,-,-,CASSKNGGGGYEQYF,TGTGCCAGCAGCAAGAATGGGGGAGGGGGCTACGAGCAGTACTTC
TRBV11-2,TRBJ1-5,-,-,CASSVGGRNQPQHF,TGTGCCAGCAGCGTGGGGGGGCGCAATCAGCCCCAGCATTTT
TRBV10-3,TRBJ2-1,TRBD2,-,CAISGSGRVRNEQFF,TGTGCCATCAGTGGTAGCGGGAGGGTTAGAAATGAGCAGTTCTTC
TRBV11-3,TRBJ2-3,TRBD2,-,CASSLGQRESKDTQYF,TGTGCCAGCAGCTTAGGCCAGCGGGAGTCGAAAGATACGCAGTATTTT
TRBV6-1,TRBJ2-3,-,once,CASSEAQGADTQYF,TGTGCCAGCAGTGAAGCGCAGGGTGCAGATACGCAGTATTTT
TRBV5-8,TRBJ1-4,TRBD1,-,CASSLSGTGNEKLFF,TGTGCCAGCAGCCTCTCCGGGACAGGGAATGAAAAACTGTTTTTT
TRBV6-4,TRBJ2-1,-,-,CASSDPERARRCNEQFF,TGTGCCAGCAGTGACCCTGAGCGGGCTAGGAGGTGCAATGAGCAGTTCTTC
TRBV5-1,TRBJ2-6,-,-,CASSQMSSGANVLTF,TGCGCCAGCAGCCAAATGAGCTCGGGGGCCAACGTCCTGACTTTC
TRBV30,TRBJ1-5,-,-,CAWSRGAGQPQHF,TGTGCCTGGAGTCGGGGGGCGGGTCAGCCCCAGCATTTT
TRBV5-1,TRBJ2-1,-,-,CASSPTGSYNEQFF,TGCGCCAGCAGCCCCACGGGTTCCTACAATGAGCAGTTCTTC
TRBV11-3,TRBJ1-1,-,-,CASSLDRVSEAFF,TGTGCCAGCAGCTTAGACCGGGTGAGTGAAGCTTTCTTT
TRBV19,TRBJ1-5,TRBD1,-,CASSASNQGAGNQPQHF,TGTGCCAGTAGTGCATCAAATCAGGGGGCAGGCAATCAGCCCCAGCATTTT
TRBV4-2,TRBJ2-1,TRBD2,-,CASSQESYAGAYNEQFF,TGTGCCAGCAGCCAAGAATCATACGCGGGAGCCTACAATGAGCAGTTCTTC
TRBV6-1,TRBJ1-1,-,-,CASSEDWSSRAFF,TGTGCCAGCAGTGAAGATTGGAGCAGCAGAGCTTTCTTT
TRBV27,TRBJ2-3,TRBD2,few,CASRARAGNTDTQYF,TGTGCCAGCAGGGCCAGAGCGGGAAACACAGATACGCAGTATTTT
TRBV30,TRBJ2-7,-,-,CAWSVPLTLSSYEQYF,TGTGCCTGGAGTGTACCCTTAACTCTATCTTCCTACGAGCAGTACTTC